These T cell receptor beta chains were read from a single sample in a study of T cells in Graves' hyperthyroidism and ophthalmopathy. One entry per CDR3 protein, called by TCRdb with MiXCR from the multiplex PCR reads. The table records 300,000 to 350,000 distinct CDR3 sequences, approximately 18% of them present only once. Sequencing input: blood. The source is a woman between 50 and 59 years old with Graves' hyperthyroidism. Both conserved end residues are part of each CDR3. D genes are given only for firm matches. The size field is filled for only some rows; it gives once, few, many or a size class.

CDR3 DNA | CDR3 protein | V gene | D gene | clone size | J gene
TGCAGCGTTGGGGACCCCAATCAGCCCCAGCATTTT | CSVGDPNQPQHF | TRBV29-1 | . | few | TRBJ1-5
TGTGCCAGCAGCCAAGCGGGGGGCTCTGGAAACACCATATATTTT | CASSQAGGSGNTIYF | TRBV3-1 | . | many | TRBJ1-3
TGTGCCAGCAGGGGGACAGGCTGGGGGACCCAGTACTTC | CASRGTGWGTQYF | TRBV2 | TRBD1 | many | TRBJ2-5
TGTGCCAGTAGTATGTCTCTCGTCAATGAGCAGTTCTTC | CASSMSLVNEQFF | TRBV19 | . | few | TRBJ2-1
TGCGCCAGCAGCTTGGCTACAGGGGAAGGCTACACCTTC | CASSLATGEGYTF | TRBV5-1 | TRBD1 | . | TRBJ1-2
TGCGCCAGCAGCTTCGGTTCTAGCGGGAGTGGGGAGACCCAGTACTTC | CASSFGSSGSGETQYF | TRBV5-1 | TRBD2 | . | TRBJ2-5
TGCGCCAGCAGCCAATTGCGCGGACGTACGTTAGCCATGAACATTCAGTACTTC | CASSQLRGRTLAMNIQYF | TRBV4-1 | . | . | TRBJ2-4
TGCAGCGTGACCCCGGGGGGTTTGGGTGGCTACACCTTC | CSVTPGGLGGYTF | TRBV29-1 | . | . | TRBJ1-2
TGTGCCAGCAGCCAACCAACAGGGTACGAGACCCAGTACTTC | CASSQPTGYETQYF | TRBV7-9 | . | few | TRBJ2-5
TGTGCCATCAGTGAGGCAACAGCGGGTCCTGAGCAGTTCTTC | CAISEATAGPEQFF | TRBV10-3 | . | . | TRBJ2-1
TGTGCCAGCAGCCAAGATTTCAGCTCTGGAAACACCATATATTTT | CASSQDFSSGNTIYF | TRBV3-1 | . | many | TRBJ1-3
TGTGCCAGCAGTTCGGACATGCCGTATCGGCATTTT | CASSSDMPYRHF | TRBV28 | . | . | TRBJ1-5
TGTGCCAGCAGTTACGAGCAGGGTACAGATACGCAGTATTTT | CASSYEQGTDTQYF | TRBV6-5 | . | few | TRBJ2-3
TGTGCCAGCAGCTCATCTAGGTCCCAAGAGACCCAGTACTTC | CASSSSRSQETQYF | TRBV7-3 | . | many | TRBJ2-5
TGTGCCAGCAGTTGGGACAGGTATCTGGATGAGCAGTTCTTC | CASSWDRYLDEQFF | TRBV28 | TRBD1 | many | TRBJ2-1
TGTGCCAGCAGCCTCCTGGGGGCGGGGCTTGGAGAGACCCAGTACTTC | CASSLLGAGLGETQYF | TRBV7-3 | . | . | TRBJ2-5
TGTGCCAGCAGCTTCTACCCGCCTCGGGGGAATGGCTACACCTTC | CASSFYPPRGNGYTF | TRBV7-8 | . | . | TRBJ1-2
TGCAGTGCTGGACAGGACAGGGGCCGTACAGATACGCAGTATTTT | CSAGQDRGRTDTQYF | TRBV20-1 | TRBD1 | many | TRBJ2-3
TGCGCCAGCAGCTTTGAGCCGGCAACTAATGAAAAACTGTTTTTT | CASSFEPATNEKLFF | TRBV5-1 | . | . | TRBJ1-4
TGTGCCAGCAGTTCTTGGTGGGGTCCTGGAAACACCATATATTTT | CASSSWWGPGNTIYF | TRBV6-1 | . | few | TRBJ1-3
TGCAGTGCTAGGCAAACAGGGGAGAACACTGAAGCTTTCTTT | CSARQTGENTEAFF | TRBV20-1 | TRBD1 | many | TRBJ1-1
TGCGCCAGCAGGGACCCAGGGGCCTACGAGCAGTACTTC | CASRDPGAYEQYF | TRBV5-1 | . | few | TRBJ2-7
TGCAGCGTTGAAGGACCCGAAGGTCCAGATACGCAGTATTTT | CSVEGPEGPDTQYF | TRBV29-1 | . | . | TRBJ2-3
TGTGCCAGCAGCTTAGAAGGGACTAGCGGACTCGGGCAGTATTTT | CASSLEGTSGLGQYF | TRBV11-2 | TRBD2 | many | TRBJ2-3
TGCAGTGCCGGCTTCGACAGGGTCACTGAAGCTTTCTTT | CSAGFDRVTEAFF | TRBV20-1 | TRBD1 | many | TRBJ1-1
TGTGCCAGCAGCGCTCTAGCGGGGGGGCCGGACGGGGAGCTGTTTTTT | CASSALAGGPDGELFF | TRBV9 | TRBD2 | . | TRBJ2-2
TGTGCCAGCAGCTTGTGGTCGTCTAATGAAAAACTGTTTTTT | CASSLWSSNEKLFF | TRBV5-8 | . | . | TRBJ1-4
TGTGCCAGCAGCTTAGCAAGTCAGGGTAGACAGTATTTT | CASSLASQGRQYF | TRBV7-9 | . | . | TRBJ2-3
TGTGCCAGCAGCCTAGGGGGGGGAATGGAGACCCAGTACTTC | CASSLGGGMETQYF | TRBV7-9 | . | . | TRBJ2-5
TGCGCCAGCAGCCGCCGGGACTCCTTTTACACCGGGGAGCTGTTTTTT | CASSRRDSFYTGELFF | TRBV5-1 | . | . | TRBJ2-2
TGCGCCAGCAGCCCCGTTCTGGGGGGAGGCAATCAGCCCCAGCATTTT | CASSPVLGGGNQPQHF | TRBV4-1 | . | once | TRBJ1-5
TGTGCCAGCAGCTTTGAGCTGAGACAGGCGCAGTACTTC | CASSFELRQAQYF | TRBV28 | . | few | TRBJ2-7
TGCGCCAGCAGCCAGGACAGGGGGCCGAGCACTGAAGCTTTCTTT | CASSQDRGPSTEAFF | TRBV5-1 | TRBD1 | . | TRBJ1-1
TGTGCCAGTAGCACGAGCCCAAGGGATTATTACGAAAAACTGTTTTTT | CASSTSPRDYYEKLFF | TRBV19 | . | once | TRBJ1-4
TGTGCCAGCAGCTTATCAGGCCAGGGGTATTCACCCCTCCACTTT | CASSLSGQGYSPLHF | TRBV7-3 | . | . | TRBJ1-6
TGTGCCAGCGGTCGGGGGTGGGGAGGCAATCAGCCCCAGCATTTT | CASGRGWGGNQPQHF | TRBV28 | . | many | TRBJ1-5
TGTGCCAGCAGCTTAGCATCGGTAGATACGCAGTATTTT | CASSLASVDTQYF | TRBV7-2 | . | few | TRBJ2-3
TGTGCCAGCAGTCCGACTAGCGGGGGGGCTCGAATTCAGTACTTC | CASSPTSGGARIQYF | TRBV12-3/TRBV12-4 | TRBD2 | many | TRBJ2-4
TGTGCCAGCAGCCTTAGGGAGCAGGGGAGCACTGAAGCTTTCTTT | CASSLREQGSTEAFF | TRBV11-2 | . | few | TRBJ1-1
TGTGCCTGGAATAGAGCCCCTGAAGCTTTCTTT | CAWNRAPEAFF | TRBV30 | . | many | TRBJ1-1
TGCAGTGCTGCCCACGAAGGAAATGAGCAGTTCTTC | CSAAHEGNEQFF | TRBV20-1 | . | . | TRBJ2-1
TGTGCCAGCAGTCCACGGCGCGGGCTCTACAATGAGCAGTTCTTC | CASSPRRGLYNEQFF | TRBV27 | . | few | TRBJ2-1
TGTGCCAGCACCCGGGGGGGCACTGAAGCTTTCTTT | CASTRGGTEAFF | TRBV6-1 | . | many | TRBJ1-1
TGTGCCAGCAGGGTCGGACTAGCGGGGGTCATTATGGGCAATGAGCAGTTCTTC | CASRVGLAGVIMGNEQFF | TRBV2 | TRBD2 | . | TRBJ2-1
TGTGCCAGCAGTCCTCCACCGGGACAGGGTGCCTACGAGCAGTACTTC | CASSPPPGQGAYEQYF | TRBV6-1 | TRBD1 | many | TRBJ2-7
TGTGCCAGCAGCCAAAAGGGGGGGACAGAAGGCTACACCTTC | CASSQKGGTEGYTF | TRBV3-1 | TRBD1 | many | TRBJ1-2
TGTGCCAGCACCGTGGGGCAGGGGGTTAGAAAACTGTTTTTT | CASTVGQGVRKLFF | TRBV12-3/TRBV12-4 | TRBD1 | . | TRBJ1-4
TGTGCCAGCAGTTCCCCCGGGAGCGGGAGGGGAAATGAGCAGTTCTTC | CASSSPGSGRGNEQFF | TRBV28 | TRBD2 | . | TRBJ2-1